This T cell receptor (beta chain) stems from a study of cytomegalovirus exposure and HLA in healthy donors. Overall study results and limits: Among donors in an Asian-associated ancestry cluster, a later analysis reportedly found fewer N-insertions than the approximately 700-donor mean. The study reported that TCR beta sequences accurately predicted HLA-A and HLA-B alleles in most subjects.

Primers included in the PCR were 60 Vbeta and 13 Jbeta primers. The assay was immunoSEQ multiplex PCR, and TCRdb's table has in-frame clones only and misses some. The sample yields fewer than 150,000 clones, around 77% seen once. Concerning this clone: Its target is not known.

Sequenced input: PBMCs. The receptor comes from a man over 45 in good health and CMV-seropositive.

The CDR3 spells CASSPRGTGLGGNEQFF. The CDR3 DNA follows: TGTGCCAGCTCACCCCGGGGTACGGGACTAGGAGGTAATGAGCAGTTCTTC. The chain recombines TRBV18 with TRBJ2-1; TRBD2 aligns across 8 bases. The CDR3 has 17 residues. Trimming at V came to 3 bases and at J to 7 bases, leaving 14 bases not matched to a gene. From germline, CDR1 is KGHSH and CDR2 LQKENI.